Below, 28 T cell receptor beta chains from the same sample are listed, as sequenced in a study of T cell changes during pregnancy in multiple sclerosis. Method: immunoSEQ multiplex PCR; TCRdb's copy keeps in-frame clones and lacks some. The sample includes tens of thousands of clones, 70% to 90% of them seen just once. The starting material was peripheral blood, obtained in the first trimester of pregnancy. Receptor source: a female donor with multiple sclerosis, enrolled in a pregnancy study.

This clone has just one count. V gene TRBV5-5 combines with J gene TRBJ2-3, with D hard to call. CDR1 and CDR2 from the germline V gene are SGHKS and YYEKEE (reference sequence). The CDR3 extends over 15 amino acids. Trimming removed 4 bases at V and 0 bases at J, with 12 bases between. CDR3 protein: CASSGRSHSTDTQYF. The CDR3 DNA is TGTGCCAGCAGCGGGCGATCTCACAGCACAGATACGCAGTATTTT.

The genes are TRBV6-6 and TRBJ1-1, with 7 bases lining up with TRBD1. This CDR3 is built from 14 residues. With V trimmed by 7 bases and J by 1 base, 6 bases remained unmatched. Germline CDR1 MNHNY, CDR2 SVGAGI (reference sequence). This CDR3 is CASKDSGGNTEAFF. DNA for the CDR3: TGTGCCAGCAAAGACTCAGGGGGGAACACTGAAGCTTTCTTT.

The chain is built from TRBV6-6 and TRBJ1-4, with 7 bases fitting TRBD1. V lost 5 bases and J lost 4; bases outside the gene matches: 7. This CDR3 has 15 residues. Germline V gene data show CDR1 as MNHNY and CDR2 as SVGAGI (reference sequence). CDR3 protein: CASSPRTGVNEKLFF. The CDR3 DNA is TGTGCCAGCAGTCCCAGGACAGGCGTTAATGAAAAACTGTTTTTT.

This chain joins TRBV7-3 and TRBJ2-5; TRBD1 agrees at 7 bases. The V gene end was trimmed by 3 bases and the J gene end by 2 bases; junction bases not matched to a gene: 12. Germline CDR1 SGHTA, CDR2 FQGTGA. The CDR3 loop spans 17 amino acids. In DNA form, the CDR3 reads TGTGCCAGCAGCTTTTTTGACCAGACAGGGCCTCAAGAGACCCAGTACTTC. This sequence encodes CASSFFDQTGPQETQYF.

The chain has TRBV6-4 and TRBJ2-3, with TRBD2 as a possible D gene (5 bases). Germline V gives CDR1 MRHNA, CDR2 SNTAGT. Trimming took off 3 bases at V and 0 bases at J, with 13 bases between the two ends. This CDR3 region has 16 residues. CDR3: CASSEYGLGSTDTQYF. The CDR3 DNA reads as TGTGCCAGCAGTGAATACGGACTGGGGAGCACAGATACGCAGTATTTT.

This clone was picked up one time. J is TRBJ1-3 and V is TRBV9, with 9 bases aligning to TRBD1. Germline CDR1 SGDLS, CDR2 YYNGEE. The CDR3 is made up of 16 amino acids. The ends lost 0 bases at V and 7 bases at J; junction bases unmatched: 8. Here the CDR3 DNA reads TGTGCCAGCAGCGTAGGTGGGACAGGGACCTTGAACACCATATATTTT. It yields the protein CASSVGGTGTLNTIYF. The full variable domain, in which reference TRBV9 and TRBJ1-3 provide the parts outside the CDR3, is DSGVTQTPKHLITATGQRVTLRCSPRSGDLSVYWYQQSLDQGLQFLIQYYNGEERAKGNILERFSAQQFPDLHSELNLSSLELGDSALYFCASSVGGTGTLNTIYFGEGSWLTVV.

This clone appeared a single time. The chain uses TRBV7-2 and TRBJ1-2, with TRBD1 identical over 11 bases. Germline CDR1 is SGHTA and CDR2 is FQGNSA. The V segment lost 5 bases and the J segment 7 bases; nucleotides outside the gene matches: 9. This CDR3 is 15 amino acids long. In nucleotides, the CDR3 is TGTGCCAGCAGCCCCTCCTCCGGGACAGGGGGTGGCTACACCTTC. This codes for CASSPSSGTGGGYTF. The full variable domain, its missing parts supplied by reference TRBV7-2 and TRBJ1-2, is GAGVSQSPSNKVTEKGKDVELRCDPISGHTALYWYRQSLGQGLEFLIYFQGNSAPDKSGLPSDRFSAERTGGSVSTLTIQRTQQEDSAVYLCASSPSSGTGGGYTFGSGTRLTVV.

This clone occurred a few times. The V and J genes are TRBV27 and TRBJ1-5; no clear D gene. V was shortened by 7 bases and J by 7 bases, with 14 bases between the two germline ends. This CDR3 has 13 residues. The V gene's germline CDR1 is MNHEY and CDR2 SMNVEV (reference sequence). The CDR3 nucleotides read TGTGCCAGCACTACACACCTCGGGCAGCCCCAGCATTTT. It translates to CASTTHLGQPQHF.

This clone has a single count. The rearrangement links TRBV6-5 to TRBJ1-1; perhaps TRBD1 as D (6 bases). Per the germline V gene, CDR1 is MNHEY and CDR2 is SVGAGI. This CDR3 region has 15 residues. The V and J ends lost 5 bases and 0 bases respectively, with 13 bases between them. The CDR3 region has the DNA TGTGCCAGCAGTCCTTCGACAGGTCTGAACACTGAAGCTTTCTTT. Its translation: CASSPSTGLNTEAFF.

The chain recombines TRBV30 with TRBJ2-1, with 8 nucleotides matching TRBD2. Looked up from germline, CDR1 is GTSNPN and CDR2 is SVGIG (reference sequence). There are 13 residues in the CDR3. Losses at the gene ends were 3 bases for V and 6 bases for J; bases not matched to a gene: 4. CDR3 region: CAWSGRAVNEQFF. The CDR3 coding sequence is TGTGCCTGGAGCGGGAGGGCTGTCAATGAGCAGTTCTTC.

The J gene is TRBJ2-2, the V gene TRBV10-1; 10 bases match TRBD2. J was trimmed by 8 bases and V by 4 bases; bases with no gene match: 10. In germline, CDR1 is WNHNN, CDR2 SYGVQD (reference sequence). This CDR3 is 16 amino acids long. This CDR3 is CASSARRATSGGELFF. The CDR3 DNA reads TGCGCCAGCAGTGCGCGAAGAGCGACTAGCGGGGGGGAGCTGTTTTTT.

This clone was seen only a few times. This sequence joins TRBV7-8 and TRBJ1-1, with 10 bases identical to TRBD1. The CDR3 has 15 amino acids. The ends lost 0 bases at V and 4 bases at J; junction bases unmatched: 2. Germline V lookup: CDR1 SGHVS, CDR2 FQNEAQ. The CDR3 coding sequence is TGTGCCAGCAGCTTAGCGGACAGGGGGAGCACTGAAGCTTTCTTT. Its translation: CASSLADRGSTEAFF.

The chain carries TRBV2 and TRBJ2-7; possible D gene TRBD1, 6 bases. Germline values: CDR1 SNHLY, CDR2 FYNNEI. The CDR3 is 17 residues long. V lost 6 bases to trimming and J lost 0 bases, with 21 bases between them. The CDR3: CASRETLDRSFSYEQYF. DNA of the CDR3: TGTGCCAGCAGGGAGACCCTAGACAGGTCTTTCTCCTACGAGCAGTACTTC. Complete variable domain (other parts from reference TRBV2 and TRBJ2-7): EPEVTQTPSHQVTQMGQEVILRCVPISNHLYFYWYRQILGQKVEFLVSFYNNEISEKSEIFDDQFSVERPDGSNFTLKIRSTKLEDSAMYFCASRETLDRSFSYEQYFGPGTRLTVT.

Note on this clone: At one end, the junction sequence differs from germline, possibly due to a read error. The rearrangement uses TRBV2 and TRBJ2-5, with 12 positions matching TRBD2. The germline V gene has CDR1 SNHLY and CDR2 FYNNEI. This CDR3 comprises 12 residues. CDR3 nucleotide sequence: TGTGCCAGCATCAGGGCTAGCGGGGGGGGAGACTTC. This gives the protein CASIRASGGGDF.

The chain couples TRBV27 to TRBJ2-1; D is unresolved. Germline values: CDR1 MNHEY, CDR2 SMNVEV (reference sequence). The V end lost 7 bases, the J end lost 3 bases, and 13 bases lay between the germline ends. The CDR3 runs 14 residues. CDR3 nucleotide sequence: TGTGCCAGCACCAGAACAGCAAACTACAATGAGCAGTTCTTC. The encoded protein is CASTRTANYNEQFF.

J is TRBJ1-5 and V is TRBV6-1; the match to TRBD1 covers 7 bases. Germline V gene sequence: CDR1 MNHNS, CDR2 SASEGT. V shed 3 bases and J 1 base; nucleotides not matched to a gene: 3. The CDR3 contains 15 residues. The CDR3 sequence is CASSETGLSNQPQHF. In DNA, the CDR3 is TGTGCCAGCAGTGAGACAGGGTTGAGCAATCAGCCCCAGCATTTT.

This clone was counted once. This rearrangement joins TRBV19 to TRBJ1-1; maybe TRBD1 (6 bases). CDR1 and CDR2 (germline): LNHDA, SQIVND (reference sequence). V dropped 10 bases and J dropped 5 bases, with 20 bases sitting between them. The CDR3 is 14 residues long. The CDR3 reads CATKGRGLETEAFF. The CDR3 DNA reads as TGTGCCACCAAAGGTAGGGGGTTGGAGACTGAAGCTTTCTTT.

The chain combines TRBV6-1 with TRBJ1-3, with D possibly matching TRBD1 (6 bases). V lost 1 base and J lost 4, with 11 bases in between. The CDR3 loop spans 15 amino acids. Germline lookup yields CDR1 MNHNS and CDR2 SASEGT. As DNA, the CDR3 is TGTGCCAGCAGTGAAGTCGCAGGGGTCGGAAACACCATATATTTT. It codes for CASSEVAGVGNTIYF.

The chain uses TRBV7-2 and TRBJ2-1; tentative D call: TRBD2 (5 bases). V was trimmed by 1 base and J by 4 bases, leaving 14 bases between them. This CDR3 spans 16 amino acids. Germline V CDR1 and CDR2: SGHTA, FQGNSA. The CDR3 DNA reads as TGTGCCAGCAGCTTAGTTTCCGGGATAAGGTACAATGAGCAGTTCTTC. Its translation: CASSLVSGIRYNEQFF.

The chain has TRBV29-1 and TRBJ2-7; possibly TRBD1 for D (5 bases). V gave up 4 bases and J gave up 2 bases, with 15 bases separating them. Germline V gene lookup returns CDR1 SQVTM and CDR2 ANQGSEA. The CDR3 is 14 amino acids. The CDR3 nucleotides read TGCAGCGTTGCGCCTATGGGGCAGACCTACGAGCAGTACTTC. The encoded protein is CSVAPMGQTYEQYF.

The J gene is TRBJ2-3, the V gene TRBV5-6; D perhaps matches TRBD2 (6 bases). Germline loops: CDR1 SGHDT, CDR2 YYEEEE. CDR3 size: 16 residues. The V gene lost 4 bases and the J gene lost 4 bases, with 19 bases spanning the gap. The CDR3 is CASSDPTRTSSDTQYF. The DNA for the CDR3 is TGTGCCAGCAGCGACCCGACTAGAACCTCCTCAGATACGCAGTATTTT.

The CDR3 DNA reads TGTGCCAGTAGCGCGCAGACTAGCTTTGGCACAGATACGCAGTATTTT. The encoded protein is CASSAQTSFGTDTQYF. V and J are TRBV19 and TRBJ2-3, with 7 positions matching TRBD2. The V gene end was trimmed by 6 bases and the J gene end by 1 base; junction bases not matched to a gene: 10. The CDR3 is made up of 16 amino acids. Germline V gene sequence: CDR1 LNHDA, CDR2 SQIVND (reference sequence).

This sequence joins TRBV5-6 and TRBJ2-7; weak D call: TRBD1 (5 bases). CDR3 length: 15 amino acids. Trimming took 3 bases from V and 0 from J, leaving 13 bases between them. Per the germline V gene, CDR1 is SGHDT and CDR2 is YYEEEE. The CDR3, as DNA: TGTGCCAGCAGCTCCGATACAGGAAACTCCTACGAGCAGTACTTC. It is translated as CASSSDTGNSYEQYF.

The CDR3 DNA reads as TGTGCCAGCAGTTTATTGGGAGGGGGGGGCGAGCAGTACTTC. Translating it yields CASSLLGGGGEQYF. The chain carries TRBV27 and TRBJ2-7, with a weak D call TRBD2 (7 bases). V was clipped by 1 base and J by 6 bases, with 13 bases between them. CDR1 and CDR2 from the germline V gene are MNHEY and SMNVEV (reference sequence). CDR3 size: 14 residues.

The chain uses TRBV5-1 and TRBJ1-2; D perhaps matches TRBD1 (5 bases). The length of the CDR3 is 16 residues. Germline loops: CDR1 SGHRS, CDR2 YFSETQ. The V end was cut by 2 bases, the J end by 3 bases, with 17 bases between. CDR3 region: CASSLTFSTDDYGYTF. The CDR3 DNA reads as TGCGCCAGCAGCTTAACGTTTTCGACAGACGACTATGGCTACACCTTC.

V gene TRBV30 combines with J gene TRBJ1-1, with 9 bases that match TRBD1. This CDR3 contains 14 residues. Germline CDR1 GTSNPN, CDR2 SVGIG (reference sequence). Unmatched junction bases numbered 8, after V lost 7 bases and J lost 2 bases. The CDR3 coding sequence is TGTGCCTTTCCGGGACAGGGAGGTAACACTGAAGCTTTCTTT. This encodes CAFPGQGGNTEAFF.

The chain links TRBV19 to TRBJ2-7; the D gene is possibly TRBD2 (5 bases). With 7 bases removed from V and 0 bases from J, the gap between germline ends came to 19 bases. CDR1 and CDR2 (germline): LNHDA, SQIVND (reference sequence). CDR3 length: 16 amino acids. Here the CDR3 DNA reads TGTGCCAGTATAATTCGAGCGGCGCTGAGCTCCTACGAGCAGTACTTC. Encoded protein: CASIIRAALSSYEQYF.

V usage is TRBV5-4 and J usage is TRBJ2-7; D might be TRBD2 (6 bases). V was pared by 3 bases and J by 8 bases, with 21 bases between. Germline lookup yields CDR1 SGHNT and CDR2 YYREEE (reference sequence). The CDR3 extends over 15 amino acids. CDR3 sequence reads: CASSWRGGEPNQQYF. As DNA, the CDR3 is TGTGCCAGCAGCTGGAGGGGCGGGGAACCAAACCAGCAGTACTTC.